The rows below give T cell receptor beta chains drawn from one sample of a study of blood T cell repertoires in COVID-19. The method was immunoSEQ multiplex PCR; TCRdb's version includes in-frame clones alone and lacks a portion of them. The sample holds some 70,000 clones, around 80% seen once. Input material: peripheral blood. These receptors all come from a woman aged 45-60 years with acute or convalescent COVID-19. The CDR3 runs from the conserved cysteine through the conserved F or W. A D gene is named only where the DNA matches it firmly. Clone size appears in some rows only: once, few, many, or a class for an expanded clone.

CDR3nt: TGCGCCAGCAGCCAACGGGACACAAATGAAAAACTGTTTTTT
CDR3aa: CASSQRDTNEKLFF
d_gene: -
j_gene: TRBJ1-4
abundance: -
v_gene: TRBV4-1

CDR3nt: TGTGCCAGCAGCAGCGACAGTTACCTGAACACTGAAGCTTTCTTT
CDR3aa: CASSSDSYLNTEAFF
d_gene: -
j_gene: TRBJ1-1
abundance: -
v_gene: TRBV7-9

CDR3nt: TGTGCCAGCAGTGAAGCTATTGCGGGGGGGCCCGGGGAGCTGTTTTTT
CDR3aa: CASSEAIAGGPGELFF
d_gene: TRBD2
j_gene: TRBJ2-2
abundance: -
v_gene: TRBV6-1

CDR3nt: TGTGCCAGCAGTGACCCATTCAATCAGCCCCAGCATTTT
CDR3aa: CASSDPFNQPQHF
d_gene: -
j_gene: TRBJ1-5
abundance: -
v_gene: TRBV6-1

CDR3nt: TGTGCCAGTAAGGTAGCGGGCCTCTCCTACGAGCAGTACTTC
CDR3aa: CASKVAGLSYEQYF
d_gene: TRBD2
j_gene: TRBJ2-7
abundance: -
v_gene: TRBV19

CDR3nt: TGTGCCAGCAGCTTGAGTAGCGGGGGGGCTTACGAGCAGTACTTC
CDR3aa: CASSLSSGGAYEQYF
d_gene: TRBD2
j_gene: TRBJ2-7
abundance: -
v_gene: TRBV5-4

CDR3nt: TGCGCCAGCAGCACCGGACAGGGTGGGGTCGGGGAGCTGTTTTTT
CDR3aa: CASSTGQGGVGELFF
d_gene: TRBD1
j_gene: TRBJ2-2
abundance: -
v_gene: TRBV5-1

CDR3nt: TGTGCCAGCACAGTGACCAAGAACAGATACTCCTACAATGAGCAGTTCTTC
CDR3aa: CASTVTKNRYSYNEQFF
d_gene: -
j_gene: TRBJ2-1
abundance: once
v_gene: TRBV2

CDR3nt: TGTGCCAGCAGCGTTACTAGCGGGAGTCCCAATGAGCAGTTCTTC
CDR3aa: CASSVTSGSPNEQFF
d_gene: TRBD2
j_gene: TRBJ2-1
abundance: -
v_gene: TRBV6-5

CDR3nt: TGTGCCATCAGTGAGGGTGGGGGGGGCAATCAGCCCCAGCATTTT
CDR3aa: CAISEGGGGNQPQHF
d_gene: -
j_gene: TRBJ1-5
abundance: once
v_gene: TRBV10-3

CDR3nt: TGTGCCAGCTCACCTCCGGGAGGCTTCCACGAGCAGTACTTC
CDR3aa: CASSPPGGFHEQYF
d_gene: TRBD2
j_gene: TRBJ2-7
abundance: -
v_gene: TRBV18

CDR3nt: TGCGCCAGCAGCTTGTTGCAGGGGGCCGGCGGGGAGCTGTTTTTT
CDR3aa: CASSLLQGAGGELFF
d_gene: TRBD1
j_gene: TRBJ2-2
abundance: -
v_gene: TRBV5-1

CDR3nt: TGTGCCAGCAGCCAAGATCTTCTCAGGAGGAGCTCTGGAAACACCATATATTTT
CDR3aa: CASSQDLLRRSSGNTIYF
d_gene: -
j_gene: TRBJ1-3
abundance: -
v_gene: TRBV3-1/TRBV3-2

CDR3nt: TGCGCCAGCAGTGACTCAGGGGCGTCTTACAATGAGCAGTTCTTC
CDR3aa: CASSDSGASYNEQFF
d_gene: -
j_gene: TRBJ2-1
abundance: -
v_gene: TRBV10-2

CDR3nt: TGTGCCAGCAGCCCCCTTCTGCTATTCGGACTAGCGCCGGGAAAATGGCAGTTCTTC
CDR3aa: CASSPLLLFGLAPGKWQFF
d_gene: TRBD2
j_gene: TRBJ2-1
abundance: many
v_gene: TRBV4-2

CDR3nt: TGTGCCACAAGGACAGGGGGAAGAGAAGCTTTCTTT
CDR3aa: CATRTGGREAFF
d_gene: TRBD1
j_gene: TRBJ1-1
abundance: -
v_gene: TRBV6-5

CDR3nt: TGTGCCAGCAGACTAGCGGACTACGAGCAGTACTTC
CDR3aa: CASRLADYEQYF
d_gene: TRBD2
j_gene: TRBJ2-7
abundance: -
v_gene: TRBV6-5

CDR3nt: TGTGCCAGCAGCTTAGGAGCGGCCCCACCCTTATTGACCCAGTACTTC
CDR3aa: CASSLGAAPPLLTQYF
d_gene: -
j_gene: TRBJ2-5
abundance: few
v_gene: TRBV11-2

CDR3nt: TGTTCTAGCGGAGGCTCCTACAATGAGCAGTTCTTC
CDR3aa: CSSGGSYNEQFF
d_gene: TRBD2
j_gene: TRBJ2-1
abundance: -
v_gene: TRBV28

CDR3nt: TGTGCCAGCAGTTTCGAGGGCGCTGAGCAGTTCTTC
CDR3aa: CASSFEGAEQFF
d_gene: -
j_gene: TRBJ2-1
abundance: -
v_gene: TRBV12-3/TRBV12-4

CDR3nt: TGTGCCAGCAGTCCTAGCGGGAGCGGTAGCGATGAGCAGTTCTTC
CDR3aa: CASSPSGSGSDEQFF
d_gene: TRBD2
j_gene: TRBJ2-1
abundance: -
v_gene: TRBV6-5

CDR3nt: TGTGCCTGGGGACAGGAATCACCCCTCCACTTT
CDR3aa: CAWGQESPLHF
d_gene: TRBD1
j_gene: TRBJ1-6
abundance: -
v_gene: TRBV30

CDR3nt: TGTGCCAGCAGCCTTTCTGACAGGCGGAACACTGAAGCTTTCTTT
CDR3aa: CASSLSDRRNTEAFF
d_gene: -
j_gene: TRBJ1-1
abundance: few
v_gene: TRBV4-2

CDR3nt: TGTGCCAGCAGCCAAGGGACAGGGAGAGAGACCCAGTACTTC
CDR3aa: CASSQGTGRETQYF
d_gene: TRBD1
j_gene: TRBJ2-5
abundance: -
v_gene: TRBV3-1/TRBV3-2

CDR3nt: TGTGCCAGCAGCTGGGGACTCATTTACAATGAGCAGTTCTTC
CDR3aa: CASSWGLIYNEQFF
d_gene: -
j_gene: TRBJ2-1
abundance: -
v_gene: TRBV13

CDR3nt: TGTGCCAGCAGCCCCATAGCGGGTAGCTCCTACAATGAGCAGTTCTTC
CDR3aa: CASSPIAGSSYNEQFF
d_gene: TRBD2
j_gene: TRBJ2-1
abundance: -
v_gene: TRBV7-2

CDR3nt: TGTGCCAGCAGCTTAGTGGCTGAGCAGTTCTTC
CDR3aa: CASSLVAEQFF
d_gene: -
j_gene: TRBJ2-1
abundance: few
v_gene: TRBV7-2

CDR3nt: TGTGCCAGTAGGACGACTAGCGGGAGAAGGTACACCGGGGAGCTGTTTTTT
CDR3aa: CASRTTSGRRYTGELFF
d_gene: TRBD2
j_gene: TRBJ2-2
abundance: -
v_gene: TRBV19

CDR3nt: TGTGCCTGGAGTGTACAGGGGGCGCTAGGCACAGATACGCAGTATTTT
CDR3aa: CAWSVQGALGTDTQYF
d_gene: TRBD1
j_gene: TRBJ2-3
abundance: -
v_gene: TRBV30

CDR3nt: TGTGCCAGCAGCCAGCAGCGGGGGGAGACCCAGTACTTC
CDR3aa: CASSQQRGETQYF
d_gene: TRBD2
j_gene: TRBJ2-5
abundance: -
v_gene: TRBV7-2